The clone carrying this T cell receptor beta chain was detected once. This sample also contains other DNA sequences that code for the same CDR3. Only in-frame clones appear in the TCRdb table, and some are missing; sequencing was by immunoSEQ multiplex PCR. The data show about 78,000 clones, 85% to 95% seen once. The data were obtained in a study of OX40 agonist ivuxolimab in advanced cancers. Germline values: CDR1 KGHSH, CDR2 LQKENI. V gave up 4 bases and J gave up 3 bases; unmatched junction bases: 2. This CDR3 contains 15 residues. This chain connects TRBV18 to TRBJ2-1, with TRBD1 matching over 11 bases. The source material was CD4+ or CD8+ T cells sorted from blood, sampled in a trial of the OX40 agonist ivuxolimab. The TCR was taken from an adult with an advanced solid tumor such as melanoma, head and neck, liver or kidney cancer. The CDR3, as DNA: TGTGCCAGCTCACTTGGGACAGGGGGCTACAATGAGCAGTTCTTC. It translates to CASSLGTGGYNEQFF.